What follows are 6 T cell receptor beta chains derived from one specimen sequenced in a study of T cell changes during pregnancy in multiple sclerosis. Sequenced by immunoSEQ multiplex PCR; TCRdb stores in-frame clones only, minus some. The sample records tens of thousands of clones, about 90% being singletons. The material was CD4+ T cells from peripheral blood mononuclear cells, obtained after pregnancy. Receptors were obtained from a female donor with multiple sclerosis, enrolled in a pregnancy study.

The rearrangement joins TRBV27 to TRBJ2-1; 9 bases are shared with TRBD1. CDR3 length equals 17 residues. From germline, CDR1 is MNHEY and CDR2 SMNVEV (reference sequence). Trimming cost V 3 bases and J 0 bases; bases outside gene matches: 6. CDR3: CASSLAKQGASYNEQFF. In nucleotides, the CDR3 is TGTGCCAGCAGTTTGGCGAAACAGGGGGCCTCCTACAATGAGCAGTTCTTC.

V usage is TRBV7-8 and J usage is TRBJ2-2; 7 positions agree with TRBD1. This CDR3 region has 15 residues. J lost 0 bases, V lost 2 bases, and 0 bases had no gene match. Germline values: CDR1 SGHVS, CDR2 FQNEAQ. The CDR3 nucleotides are TGTGCCAGCAGCTTACAGGGGGCGAACACCGGGGAGCTGTTTTTT. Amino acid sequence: CASSLQGANTGELFF.

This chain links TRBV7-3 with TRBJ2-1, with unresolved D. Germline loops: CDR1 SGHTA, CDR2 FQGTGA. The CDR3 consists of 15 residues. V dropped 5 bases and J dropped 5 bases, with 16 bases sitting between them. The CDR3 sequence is CASSPLSPNNNEQFF. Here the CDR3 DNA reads TGTGCCAGCAGCCCGCTATCCCCCAATAACAATGAGCAGTTCTTC.

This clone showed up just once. The CDR3 region is CASSYLIGGGKLFF. For the CDR3, the DNA is TGTGCCAGCAGTTACTTGATAGGGGGCGGAAAACTGTTTTTT. V usage is TRBV6-5 and J usage is TRBJ1-4, with 7 bases that match TRBD1. Per the germline V gene, CDR1 is MNHEY and CDR2 is SVGAGI. There are 14 residues in the CDR3. The V gene end was trimmed by 1 base and the J gene end by 10 bases; junction bases not matched to a gene: 6.

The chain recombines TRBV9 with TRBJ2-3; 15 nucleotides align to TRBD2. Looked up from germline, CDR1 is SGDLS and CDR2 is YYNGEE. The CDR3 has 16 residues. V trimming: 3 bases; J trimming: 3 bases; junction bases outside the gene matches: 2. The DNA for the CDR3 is TGTGCCAGCAGCGGCGGACTAGCGGGGGGGACAGATACGCAGTATTTT. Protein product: CASSGGLAGGTDTQYF.

CDR3 region: CASSFQWGDTEAFF. CDR3 nucleotide sequence: TGTGCCAGCAGCTTTCAATGGGGGGACACTGAAGCTTTCTTT. The V gene is TRBV5-6, the J gene TRBJ1-1; possible D gene TRBD1, 5 bases. V was shortened by 2 bases and J by 3 bases, with 11 bases between the two germline ends. The CDR3 totals 14 residues. Looked up from germline, CDR1 is SGHDT and CDR2 is YYEEEE.